The rows below give T cell receptor beta chains drawn from one sample of a study of blood T cell repertoires in COVID-19. The repertoire was sequenced with immunoSEQ multiplex PCR; TCRdb's copy has only in-frame clones and lacks some. Of approximately 170,000 clones listed, around nine tenths are singletons. Sequencing was carried out using peripheral blood. These receptors came from a man between 50 and 59 years old who had recovered from COVID-19. Each CDR3 is given with its conserved first and last residue. The order of the fields is D gene, J gene, V gene, clone size, CDR3 protein, CDR3 DNA. The D gene is left open where the match is weak. The size field is filled for only some rows; it gives once, few, many or a size class.

d_gene: NA
j_gene: TRBJ2-7
v_gene: TRBV2
abundance: few
CDR3aa: CASSPSYEQYF
CDR3nt: TGTGCCAGCAGCCCTTCCTACGAGCAGTACTTC

d_gene: NA
j_gene: TRBJ1-1
v_gene: TRBV2
abundance: NA
CDR3aa: CASSEARTPGAFF
CDR3nt: TGTGCCAGCAGTGAAGCTCGAACACCGGGAGCTTTCTTT

d_gene: TRBD1
j_gene: TRBJ2-5
v_gene: TRBV15
abundance: once
CDR3aa: CATTEGAKETQYF
CDR3nt: TGTGCCACCACAGAGGGGGCTAAAGAGACCCAGTACTTC

d_gene: NA
j_gene: TRBJ2-7
v_gene: TRBV11-2
abundance: NA
CDR3aa: CASSFTGSYEQYF
CDR3nt: TGTGCCAGCAGCTTCACAGGGTCCTACGAGCAGTACTTC

d_gene: TRBD2
j_gene: TRBJ2-7
v_gene: TRBV7-9
abundance: NA
CDR3aa: CASSLGGEGPYEQYF
CDR3nt: TGTGCCAGCAGCTTGGGAGGGGAGGGCCCCTACGAGCAGTACTTC

d_gene: NA
j_gene: TRBJ2-7
v_gene: TRBV12-3/TRBV12-4
abundance: NA
CDR3aa: CASSFISYEQYF
CDR3nt: TGTGCCAGCAGTTTCATCTCCTACGAGCAGTACTTC

d_gene: NA
j_gene: TRBJ2-7
v_gene: TRBV7-2
abundance: NA
CDR3aa: CASSLEWDTSSYEQYF
CDR3nt: TGTGCCAGCAGCTTAGAATGGGACACAAGCTCCTACGAGCAGTACTTC

d_gene: NA
j_gene: TRBJ1-1
v_gene: TRBV18
abundance: NA
CDR3aa: CASSAPQTVGPTEAFF
CDR3nt: TGTGCCAGCTCAGCACCCCAGACAGTGGGGCCCACTGAAGCTTTCTTT

d_gene: NA
j_gene: TRBJ1-1
v_gene: TRBV5-1
abundance: NA
CDR3aa: CASSLAVSRGEAFF
CDR3nt: TGCGCCAGCAGCTTGGCCGTGAGTCGAGGGGAAGCTTTCTTT

d_gene: TRBD2
j_gene: TRBJ2-7
v_gene: TRBV28
abundance: NA
CDR3aa: CASSLAGEVYEQYF
CDR3nt: TGTGCCAGCAGTTTAGCGGGGGAGGTCTACGAGCAGTACTTC

d_gene: TRBD2
j_gene: TRBJ2-1
v_gene: TRBV3-1/TRBV3-2
abundance: once
CDR3aa: CASSQERLAGGRNEQFF
CDR3nt: TGTGCCAGCAGCCAAGAACGACTAGCGGGGGGGCGCAATGAGCAGTTCTTC

d_gene: NA
j_gene: TRBJ2-7
v_gene: TRBV19
abundance: NA
CDR3aa: CASSIGGGSYEQYF
CDR3nt: TGTGCCAGTAGTATAGGTGGCGGAAGCTACGAGCAGTACTTC

d_gene: NA
j_gene: TRBJ1-5
v_gene: TRBV19
abundance: NA
CDR3aa: CASCITLGANQPQHF
CDR3nt: TGTGCCAGCTGTATTACCTTGGGGGCGAATCAGCCCCAGCATTTT

d_gene: NA
j_gene: TRBJ1-1
v_gene: TRBV10-3
abundance: NA
CDR3aa: CAVTRGMNTEAFF
CDR3nt: TGTGCCGTAACAAGGGGGATGAACACTGAAGCTTTCTTT

d_gene: TRBD2
j_gene: TRBJ2-2
v_gene: TRBV28
abundance: NA
CDR3aa: CASSPGLAGATGELFF
CDR3nt: TGTGCCAGCAGCCCCGGACTAGCGGGGGCGACCGGGGAGCTGTTTTTT

d_gene: NA
j_gene: TRBJ2-7
v_gene: TRBV10-3
abundance: once
CDR3aa: CAISESSGTTYEQYF
CDR3nt: TGTGCCATCAGTGAGTCTAGCGGCACCACCTACGAGCAGTACTTC

d_gene: NA
j_gene: TRBJ2-3
v_gene: TRBV7-9
abundance: once
CDR3aa: CASSLSSLSQYF
CDR3nt: TGTGCCAGCAGCCTGTCAAGTCTATCTCAGTATTTT